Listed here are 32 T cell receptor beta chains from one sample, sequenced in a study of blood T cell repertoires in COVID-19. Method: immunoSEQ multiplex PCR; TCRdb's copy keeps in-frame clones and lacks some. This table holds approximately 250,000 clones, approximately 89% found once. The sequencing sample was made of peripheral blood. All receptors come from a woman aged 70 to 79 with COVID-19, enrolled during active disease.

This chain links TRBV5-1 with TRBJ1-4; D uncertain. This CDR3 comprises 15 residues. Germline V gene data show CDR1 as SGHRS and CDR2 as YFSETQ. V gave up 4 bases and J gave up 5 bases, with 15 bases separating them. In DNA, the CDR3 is TGCGCCAGCAGCGACCTGCTGGGAGTAAATGAAAAACTGTTTTTT. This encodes CASSDLLGVNEKLFF.

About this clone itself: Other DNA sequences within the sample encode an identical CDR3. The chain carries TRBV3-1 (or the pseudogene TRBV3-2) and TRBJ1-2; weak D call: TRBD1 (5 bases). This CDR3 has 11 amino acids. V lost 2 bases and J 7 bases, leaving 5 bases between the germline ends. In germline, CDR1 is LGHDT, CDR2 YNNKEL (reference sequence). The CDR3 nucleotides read TGTGCCAGCAGCCAAAGGGGTGGCTACACCTTC. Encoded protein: CASSQRGGYTF.

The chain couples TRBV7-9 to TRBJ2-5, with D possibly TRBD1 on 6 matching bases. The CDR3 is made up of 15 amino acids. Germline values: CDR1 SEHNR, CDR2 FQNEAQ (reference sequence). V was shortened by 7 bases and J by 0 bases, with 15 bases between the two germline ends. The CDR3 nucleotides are TGTGCCAGCATAGGGGGAAACTCCTACCAAGAGACCCAGTACTTC. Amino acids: CASIGGNSYQETQYF.

The CDR3, as DNA: TGTGCCAGCAGTGAAGCAAGGAGGAGGACTTCAACTAATGAAAAACTGTTTTTT. Translation: CASSEARRRTSTNEKLFF. The genes are TRBV6-1 and TRBJ1-4; D is unclear. Trimming cost V 0 bases and J 0 bases, with 14 bases left between them. The CDR3 extends over 18 amino acids. The germline V gene encodes CDR1 MNHNS and CDR2 SASEGT.

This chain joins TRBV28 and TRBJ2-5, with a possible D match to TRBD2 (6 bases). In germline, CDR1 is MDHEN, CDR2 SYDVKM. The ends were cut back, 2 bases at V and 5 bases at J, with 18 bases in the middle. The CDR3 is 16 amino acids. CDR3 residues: CASSLTLRRGWETQYF. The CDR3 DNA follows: TGTGCCAGCAGTTTAACGTTGCGACGGGGGTGGGAGACCCAGTACTTC.

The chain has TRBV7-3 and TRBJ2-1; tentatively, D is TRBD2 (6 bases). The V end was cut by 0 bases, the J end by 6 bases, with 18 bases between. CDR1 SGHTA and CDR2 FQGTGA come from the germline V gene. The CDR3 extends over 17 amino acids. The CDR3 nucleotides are TGTGCCAGCAGCTTAACTTCTTGGGGGGTCAGCAGCAATGAGCAGTTCTTC. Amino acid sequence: CASSLTSWGVSSNEQFF.

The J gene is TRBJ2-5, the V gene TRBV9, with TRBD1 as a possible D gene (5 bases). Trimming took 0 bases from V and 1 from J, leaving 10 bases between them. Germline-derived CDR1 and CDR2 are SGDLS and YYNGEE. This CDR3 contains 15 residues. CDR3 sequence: CASSVGPRVQETQYF. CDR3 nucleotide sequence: TGTGCCAGCAGCGTAGGCCCCAGGGTCCAAGAGACCCAGTACTTC. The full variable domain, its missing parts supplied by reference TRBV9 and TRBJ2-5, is DSGVTQTPKHLITATGQRVTLRCSPRSGDLSVYWYQQSLDQGLQFLIQYYNGEERAKGNILERFSAQQFPDLHSELNLSSLELGDSALYFCASSVGPRVQETQYFGPGTRLLVL.

DNA of the CDR3: TGTGCCTGGAGGGTCGGGACACCCTACACCTTC. Its translation: CAWRVGTPYTF. The chain links TRBV30 to TRBJ1-2; D is perhaps TRBD1 (6 bases). V was pared by 3 bases and J by 10 bases, with 12 bases between. Germline values: CDR1 GTSNPN, CDR2 SVGIG (reference sequence). This CDR3 is 11 amino acids long.

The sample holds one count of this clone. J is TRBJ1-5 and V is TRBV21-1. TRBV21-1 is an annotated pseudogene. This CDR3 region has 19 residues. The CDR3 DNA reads TGTGCCAGCAGCAAAGATTGGCGGGTCCCCAGCTCTGGCAATCAGCCCCAGCATTTT. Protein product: CASSKDWRVPSSGNQPQHF.

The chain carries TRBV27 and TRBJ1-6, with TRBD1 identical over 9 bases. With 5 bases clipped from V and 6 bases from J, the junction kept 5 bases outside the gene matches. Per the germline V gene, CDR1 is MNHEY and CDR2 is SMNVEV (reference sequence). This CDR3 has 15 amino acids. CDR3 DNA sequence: TGTGCCAGCAGTCCTCCGGGACAGGGTAATTCACCCCTCCACTTT. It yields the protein CASSPPGQGNSPLHF.

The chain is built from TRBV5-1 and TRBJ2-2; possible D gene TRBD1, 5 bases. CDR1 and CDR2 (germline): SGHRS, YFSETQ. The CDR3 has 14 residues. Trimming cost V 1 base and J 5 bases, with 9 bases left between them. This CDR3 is CASSLQGSTGELFF. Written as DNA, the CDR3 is TGCGCCAGCAGCTTGCAGGGCTCAACCGGGGAGCTGTTTTTT. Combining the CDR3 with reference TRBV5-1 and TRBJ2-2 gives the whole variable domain KAGVTQTPRYLIKTRGQQVTLSCSPISGHRSVSWYQQTPGQGLQFLFEYFSETQRNKGNFPGRFSGRQFSNSRSEMNVSTLELGDSALYLCASSLQGSTGELFFGEGSRLTVL.

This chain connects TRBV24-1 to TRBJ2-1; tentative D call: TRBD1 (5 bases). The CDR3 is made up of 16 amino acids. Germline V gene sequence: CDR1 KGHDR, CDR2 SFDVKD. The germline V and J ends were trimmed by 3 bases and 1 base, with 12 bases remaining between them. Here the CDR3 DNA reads TGTGCCACCAGTGATCGGCAGGGTCGGTCCTACAATGAGCAGTTCTTC. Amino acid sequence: CATSDRQGRSYNEQFF.

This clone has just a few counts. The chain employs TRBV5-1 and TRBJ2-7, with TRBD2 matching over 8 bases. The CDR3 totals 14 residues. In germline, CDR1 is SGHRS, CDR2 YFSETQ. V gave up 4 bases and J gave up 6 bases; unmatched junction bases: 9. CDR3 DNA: TGCGCCAGCAGCGAGGCCGGGACTAGTGGCGAGCAGTACTTC. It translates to CASSEAGTSGEQYF.

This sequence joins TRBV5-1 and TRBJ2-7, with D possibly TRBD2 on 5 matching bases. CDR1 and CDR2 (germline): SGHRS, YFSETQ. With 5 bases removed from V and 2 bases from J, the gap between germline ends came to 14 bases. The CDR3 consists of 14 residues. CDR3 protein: CASREDPHAYEQYF. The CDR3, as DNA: TGCGCCAGCAGGGAGGACCCGCACGCCTACGAGCAGTACTTC.

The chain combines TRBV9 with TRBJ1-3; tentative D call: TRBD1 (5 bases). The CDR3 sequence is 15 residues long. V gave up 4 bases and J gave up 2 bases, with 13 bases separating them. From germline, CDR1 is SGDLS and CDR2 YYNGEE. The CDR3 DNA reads TGTGCCAGCAGCTCTAACAGGTTAACTGGAAACACCATATATTTT. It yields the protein CASSSNRLTGNTIYF.

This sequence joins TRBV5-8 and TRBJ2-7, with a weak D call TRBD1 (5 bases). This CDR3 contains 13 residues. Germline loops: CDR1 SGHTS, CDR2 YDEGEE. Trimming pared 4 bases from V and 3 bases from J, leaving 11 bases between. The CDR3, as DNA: TGTGCCAGCAGCCTCGGACACGACTACGAGCAGTACTTC. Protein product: CASSLGHDYEQYF.

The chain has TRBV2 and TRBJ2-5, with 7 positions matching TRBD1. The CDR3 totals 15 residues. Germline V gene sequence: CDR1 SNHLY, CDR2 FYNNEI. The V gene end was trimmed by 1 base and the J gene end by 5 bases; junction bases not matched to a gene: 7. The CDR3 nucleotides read TGTGCCAGCAGTGAAGGGACAGGCGACTGGGAGACCCAGTACTTC. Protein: CASSEGTGDWETQYF.

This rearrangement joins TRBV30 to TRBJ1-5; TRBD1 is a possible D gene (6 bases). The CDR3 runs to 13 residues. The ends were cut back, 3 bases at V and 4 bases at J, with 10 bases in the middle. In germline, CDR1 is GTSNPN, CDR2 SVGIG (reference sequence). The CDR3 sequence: CAWSKGGNQPQHF. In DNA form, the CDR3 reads TGTGCCTGGAGCAAAGGGGGAAATCAGCCCCAGCATTTT.

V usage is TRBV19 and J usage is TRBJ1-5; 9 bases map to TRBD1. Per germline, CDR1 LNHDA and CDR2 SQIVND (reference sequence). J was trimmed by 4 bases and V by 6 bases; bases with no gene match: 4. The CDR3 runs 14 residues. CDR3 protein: CASRTGTGNQPQHF. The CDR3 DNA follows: TGTGCCAGTAGGACGGGGACAGGGAATCAGCCCCAGCATTTT. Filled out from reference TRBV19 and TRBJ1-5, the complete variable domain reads DGGITQSPKYLFRKEGQNVTLSCEQNLNHDAMYWYRQDPGQGLRLIYYSQIVNDFQKGDIAEGYSVSREKKESFPLTVTSAQKNPTAFYLCASRTGTGNQPQHFGDGTRLSIL.

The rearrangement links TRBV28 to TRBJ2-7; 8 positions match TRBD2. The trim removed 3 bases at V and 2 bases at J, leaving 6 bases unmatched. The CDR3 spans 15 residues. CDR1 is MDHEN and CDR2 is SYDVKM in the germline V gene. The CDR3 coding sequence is TGTGCCAGCAGTTTGGGGAGCGGGAGAGCCTACGAGCAGTACTTC. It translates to CASSLGSGRAYEQYF.

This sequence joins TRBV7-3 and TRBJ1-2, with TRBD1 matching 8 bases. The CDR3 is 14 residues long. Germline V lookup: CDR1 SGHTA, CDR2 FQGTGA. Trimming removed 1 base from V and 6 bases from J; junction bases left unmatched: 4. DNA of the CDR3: TGTGCCAGCAGCTTAAACAGGGGGAATAATGGCTACACCTTC. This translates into CASSLNRGNNGYTF.

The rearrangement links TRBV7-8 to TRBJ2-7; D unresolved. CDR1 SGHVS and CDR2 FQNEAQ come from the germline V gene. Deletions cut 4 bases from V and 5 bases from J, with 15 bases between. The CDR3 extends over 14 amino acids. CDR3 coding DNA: TGTGCCAGCAGCTCTCGTACTTCGGTCCACGAGCAGTACTTC. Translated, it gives CASSSRTSVHEQYF.

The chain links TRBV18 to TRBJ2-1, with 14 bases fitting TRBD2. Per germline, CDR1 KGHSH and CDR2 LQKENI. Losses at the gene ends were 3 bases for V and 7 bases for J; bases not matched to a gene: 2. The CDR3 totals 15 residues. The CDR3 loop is CASSPGLAGENEQFF. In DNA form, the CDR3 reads TGTGCCAGCTCACCGGGACTAGCGGGAGAAAATGAGCAGTTCTTC.

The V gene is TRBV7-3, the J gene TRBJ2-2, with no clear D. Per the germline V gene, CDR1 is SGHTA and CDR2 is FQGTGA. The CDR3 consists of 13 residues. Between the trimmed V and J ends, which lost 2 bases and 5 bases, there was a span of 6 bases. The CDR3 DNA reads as TGTGCCAGCAGCTTAGTCCGGACCGGGGAGCTGTTTTTT. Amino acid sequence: CASSLVRTGELFF.

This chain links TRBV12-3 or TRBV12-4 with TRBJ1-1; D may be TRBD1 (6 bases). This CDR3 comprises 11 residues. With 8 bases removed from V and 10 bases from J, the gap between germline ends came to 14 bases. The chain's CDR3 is CASFLSGVAFF. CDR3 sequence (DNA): TGTGCCAGCTTTCTCTCAGGGGTAGCTTTCTTT.

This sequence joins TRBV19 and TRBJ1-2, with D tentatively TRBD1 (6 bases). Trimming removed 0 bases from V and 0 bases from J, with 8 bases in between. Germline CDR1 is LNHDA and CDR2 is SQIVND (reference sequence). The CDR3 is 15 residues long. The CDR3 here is CASSIDTGPNYGYTF. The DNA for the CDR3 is TGTGCCAGTAGTATAGATACAGGGCCTAACTATGGCTACACCTTC.

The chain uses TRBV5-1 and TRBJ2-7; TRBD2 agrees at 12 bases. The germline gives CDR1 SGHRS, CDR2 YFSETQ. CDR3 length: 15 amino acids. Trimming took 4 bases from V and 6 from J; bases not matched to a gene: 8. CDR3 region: CASSSGLAGFREQYF. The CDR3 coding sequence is TGCGCCAGCAGCAGCGGACTAGCGGGATTTCGCGAGCAGTACTTC. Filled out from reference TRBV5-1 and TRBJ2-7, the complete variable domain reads KAGVTQTPRYLIKTRGQQVTLSCSPISGHRSVSWYQQTPGQGLQFLFEYFSETQRNKGNFPGRFSGRQFSNSRSEMNVSTLELGDSALYLCASSSGLAGFREQYFGPGTRLTVT.

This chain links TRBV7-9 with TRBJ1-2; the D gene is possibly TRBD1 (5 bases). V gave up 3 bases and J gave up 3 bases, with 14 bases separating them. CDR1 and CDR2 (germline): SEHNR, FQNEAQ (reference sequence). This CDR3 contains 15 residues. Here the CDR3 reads CASSFYGGDYYGYTF. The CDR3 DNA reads TGTGCCAGCAGCTTTTATGGAGGGGACTACTATGGCTACACCTTC.

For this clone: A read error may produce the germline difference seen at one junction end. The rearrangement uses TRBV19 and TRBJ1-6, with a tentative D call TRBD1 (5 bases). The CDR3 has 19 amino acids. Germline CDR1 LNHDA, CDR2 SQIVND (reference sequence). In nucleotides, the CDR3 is TGTGCCAGTAGTATAGGATGGCCTGGGGGGGACCCCTATAATTCACCCCCCCACTTT. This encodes CASSIGWPGGDPYNSPPHF.

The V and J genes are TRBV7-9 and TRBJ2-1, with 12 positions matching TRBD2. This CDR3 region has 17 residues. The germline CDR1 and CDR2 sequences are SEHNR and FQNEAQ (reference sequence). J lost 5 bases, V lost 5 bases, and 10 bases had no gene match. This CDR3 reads CASSLGLAGGVHNEQFF. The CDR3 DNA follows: TGTGCCAGCAGCCTGGGACTAGCGGGTGGGGTCCACAATGAGCAGTTCTTC.

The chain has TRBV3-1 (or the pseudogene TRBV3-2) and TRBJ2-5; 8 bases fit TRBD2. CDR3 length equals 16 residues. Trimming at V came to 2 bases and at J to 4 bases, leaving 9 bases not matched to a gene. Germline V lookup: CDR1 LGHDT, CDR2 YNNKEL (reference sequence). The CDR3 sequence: CASSQLSGSLRETQYF. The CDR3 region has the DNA TGTGCCAGCAGCCAATTAAGCGGGAGTCTCAGAGAGACCCAGTACTTC.

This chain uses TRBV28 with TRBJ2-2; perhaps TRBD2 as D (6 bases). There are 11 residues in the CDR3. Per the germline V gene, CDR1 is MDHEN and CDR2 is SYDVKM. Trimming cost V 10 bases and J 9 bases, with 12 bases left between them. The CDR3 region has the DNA TGTGCCATCACGGGGAGGCGGGAGCTGTTTTTT. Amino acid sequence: CAITGRRELFF.